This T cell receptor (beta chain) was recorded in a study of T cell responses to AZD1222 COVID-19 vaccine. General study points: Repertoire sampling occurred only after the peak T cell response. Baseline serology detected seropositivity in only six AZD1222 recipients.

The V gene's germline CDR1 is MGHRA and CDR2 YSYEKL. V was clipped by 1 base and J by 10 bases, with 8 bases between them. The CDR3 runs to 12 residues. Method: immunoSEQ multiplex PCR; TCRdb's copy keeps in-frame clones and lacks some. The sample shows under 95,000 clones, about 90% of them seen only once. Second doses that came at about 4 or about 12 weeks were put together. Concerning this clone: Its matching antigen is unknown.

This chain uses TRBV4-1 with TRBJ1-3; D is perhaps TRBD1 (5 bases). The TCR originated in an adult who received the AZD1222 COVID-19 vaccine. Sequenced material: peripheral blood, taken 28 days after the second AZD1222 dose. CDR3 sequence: CASSQVGGTIYF. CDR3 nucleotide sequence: TGCGCCAGCAGCCAAGTCGGGGGAACCATATATTTT.